This T cell receptor (beta chain) came from a study of post-analysis software for immune sequencing data. Study in general: Relapsing-remitting, secondary progressive and progressive-relapsing multiple sclerosis courses were included.

On this clonotype: As yet, its antigen is unknown.

Incorporated into the TCR beta cDNA libraries were unique molecular identifiers, which served to reduce PCR and sequencing biases. The source material, about 0.9 to 10 million T cells, gave rise to 500,000 or so cDNA molecules. MiXCR, run by TCRdb on the PCR reads, gives a single entry per CDR3 protein. The sample shows about 400,000 distinct CDR3 sequences, less than 40% of them seen only once. Whole-study results and caveats: Controls had lower frequencies than patients of about five TRBV segments, which included TRBV5-6, TRBV5-1 and TRBV20-1. Analysis by F measure revealed that same-batch samples clustered strongly together.

The germline V and J ends were trimmed by 6 bases and 0 bases, with 15 bases remaining between them. Germline V gene sequence: CDR1 DFQATT, CDR2 SNEGSKA (reference sequence). The CDR3 loop spans 16 amino acids. The TCR sequence derives from a girl aged 10 to 17 with multiple sclerosis. The chain joins TRBV20-1 to TRBJ1-6; D is perhaps TRBD1 (5 bases). Source material: blood. DNA for the CDR3: TGCAGTGCAAGGGGACCGACGGGCTCCTATAATTCACCCCTCCACTTT. This codes for CSARGPTGSYNSPLHF.